The 9 T cell receptor beta chains below were found in one sample sequenced in a study of post-analysis software for immune sequencing data. Study results and caveats: Elevated frequency relative to controls characterized 4 or 5 TRBV segments in patients, TRBV5-6, TRBV5-1 and TRBV20-1 among them.

These receptors have no identified antigens. Researchers reported that TCR beta cDNA libraries carried unique molecular identifiers. TCRdb redid the calling of the PCR reads with MiXCR, one entry per CDR3 protein. The table lists about 820,000 distinct CDR3 sequences, approximately 50% of them singletons. The sample comprised blood. These receptor sequences come from a girl between 10 and 17 years old with multiple sclerosis.

The V call is TRBV5-1, the J call TRBJ2-1; D is unresolved. From germline, CDR1 is SGHRS and CDR2 YFSETQ. The CDR3 runs 15 residues. Trimming removed 6 bases from V and 5 bases from J, with 18 bases in between. The CDR3 here is CASKPMGLPNNEQFF. CDR3 DNA sequence: TGCGCCAGCAAACCTATGGGCTTACCCAACAATGAGCAGTTCTTC. Together with reference TRBV5-1 and TRBJ2-1, the CDR3 gives the full variable domain: KAGVTQTPRYLIKTRGQQVTLSCSPISGHRSVSWYQQTPGQGLQFLFEYFSETQRNKGNFPGRFSGRQFSNSRSEMNVSTLELGDSALYLCASKPMGLPNNEQFFGPGTRLTVL.

The chain carries TRBV10-3 and TRBJ2-1; 10 bases match TRBD2. Trimming took 6 bases from V and 7 from J; bases not matched to a gene: 9. CDR3 size: 15 residues. Germline CDR1 reads ENHRY; CDR2 reads SYGVKD. This chain's CDR3 is CAISSSGGARNEQFF. The CDR3 DNA sequence: TGTGCCATCAGCTCCAGCGGGGGGGCCAGGAATGAGCAGTTCTTC.

The V and J genes are TRBV20-1 and TRBJ1-2; 7 nucleotides match TRBD1. Germline V gene data show CDR1 as DFQATT and CDR2 as SNEGSKA (reference sequence). This CDR3 is built from 14 residues. Trimming cost V 1 base and J 2 bases; bases outside gene matches: 4. In nucleotides, the CDR3 is TGCAGTGCTAGAGTCAGGGACAGCAACTATGGCTACACCTTC. Residues: CSARVRDSNYGYTF.

V and J are TRBV6-6 and TRBJ1-5, with D tentatively TRBD1 (5 bases). CDR3 length equals 14 residues. CDR1 and CDR2 from the germline V gene are MNHNY and SVGAGI (reference sequence). The V end lost 4 bases, the J end lost 4 bases, and 11 bases lay between the germline ends. The CDR3 DNA sequence: TGTGCCAGCAGTTGGGGCAGACTAAATCAGCCCCAGCATTTT. Encoded protein: CASSWGRLNQPQHF.

The J gene is TRBJ2-1, the V gene TRBV6-1, with 8 positions matching TRBD1. The V gene's germline CDR1 is MNHNS and CDR2 SASEGT. Trimming at V came to 1 base and at J to 1 base, leaving 0 bases not matched to a gene. The CDR3 totals 15 residues. CDR3 bases: TGTGCCAGCAGTGAAGGACAGGGGTCCTACAATGAGCAGTTCTTC. Amino acid sequence: CASSEGQGSYNEQFF.

This rearrangement joins TRBV29-1 to TRBJ2-5, with 9 bases matching TRBD2. CDR1 is SQVTM, CDR2 ANQGSEA, per germline. V shed 6 bases, J shed 1 base, and the junction held 3 bases outside the gene matches. The CDR3 has 13 residues. Here the CDR3 DNA reads TGCAGCGTGGCGGGACTAGCCCAAGAGACCCAGTACTTC. Residues: CSVAGLAQETQYF.

This clonotype was observed at least ten times. The chain links TRBV7-2 to TRBJ2-1; 13 positions agree with TRBD2. Germline V lookup: CDR1 SGHTA, CDR2 FQGNSA. Germline trimming cut 5 bases from V and 9 bases from J; bases unmatched to any gene: 7. The CDR3 totals 15 residues. Here the CDR3 reads CASSAGLAGDGEQFF. As DNA, the CDR3 is TGTGCCAGCAGCGCAGGACTAGCGGGGGACGGTGAGCAGTTCTTC. Full variable domain (outside the CDR3, taken from reference TRBV7-2 and TRBJ2-1): GAGVSQSPSNKVTEKGKDVELRCDPISGHTALYWYRQSLGQGLEFLIYFQGNSAPDKSGLPSDRFSAERTGGSVSTLTIQRTQQEDSAVYLCASSAGLAGDGEQFFGPGTRLTVL.

This clonotype was recorded only once. The J gene is TRBJ1-5, the V gene TRBV29-1; 7 bases fit TRBD1. Per germline, CDR1 SQVTM and CDR2 ANQGSEA. CDR3 length: 13 residues. V was clipped by 7 bases and J by 2 bases; unmatched bases: 5. For the CDR3, the DNA is TGCAGCGCTACTCAGGGGGGCAATCAGCCCCAGCATTTT. This sequence encodes CSATQGGNQPQHF.

This clonotype was counted between two and nine times. J is TRBJ2-5 and V is TRBV5-5; D perhaps matches TRBD2 (6 bases). V was cut by 1 base and J by 5 bases, with 12 bases left in between. The germline gives CDR1 SGHKS, CDR2 YYEKEE (reference sequence). The CDR3 extends over 14 amino acids. The CDR3 here is CASSLQAGYETQYF. The CDR3, as DNA: TGTGCCAGCAGCTTGCAGGCGGGATATGAGACCCAGTACTTC.